This entry lists 27 T cell receptor beta chains sequenced from one sample in a study of cytomegalovirus exposure and HLA in healthy donors. Use of 60 Vbeta and 13 Jbeta primers characterized the PCR. Profiled with immunoSEQ multiplex PCR; TCRdb holds only in-frame clones, not every one. The table has fewer than 150,000 clones, about 74% seen once. The sequencing input was PBMCs. The receptors derive from a woman aged 45-59 years in good health and CMV-seropositive.

This clone has a single count. The gene calls are TRBV19 and TRBJ2-6; tentative D call: TRBD2 (5 bases). Trimming took 8 bases from V and 0 from J, leaving 11 bases between them. The CDR3 spans 15 residues. Per the germline V gene, CDR1 is LNHDA and CDR2 is SQIVND (reference sequence). The CDR3 DNA reads as TGTGCCAGTGGAATCGGGGACTCTGGGGCCAACGTCCTGACTTTC. It codes for CASGIGDSGANVLTF.

V gene TRBV6-6 combines with J gene TRBJ2-2; no definite D call. Looked up from germline, CDR1 is MNHNY and CDR2 is SVGAGI (reference sequence). V dropped 4 bases and J dropped 5 bases, with 8 bases sitting between them. This CDR3 has 13 amino acids. As DNA, the CDR3 is TGTGCCAGCAGTTTCACGGGTACCGGGGAGCTGTTTTTT. Translation: CASSFTGTGELFF.

The genes are TRBV18 and TRBJ1-2; D remains unclear. V shed 2 bases and J shed 8 bases, with 24 bases lying between them. The CDR3 consists of 17 residues. The germline V gene encodes CDR1 KGHSH and CDR2 LQKENI. The CDR3 region has the DNA TGTGCCAGCTCACCAGAAGCCGACGTAGCGGCTCTCGGCGGCTACACCTTC. Translation: CASSPEADVAALGGYTF.

The V gene is TRBV11-3, the J gene TRBJ2-7; perhaps TRBD2 as D (5 bases). The CDR3 has 13 residues. Germline V gives CDR1 SGHNT, CDR2 YENEEA. V was cut by 3 bases and J by 3 bases, with 9 bases left in between. CDR3 loop: CASSFGERYEQYF. The CDR3 DNA reads as TGTGCCAGCAGCTTCGGGGAGCGCTACGAGCAGTACTTC.

The rearrangement uses TRBV7-9 and TRBJ1-2, with D perhaps matching TRBD1 (5 bases). Germline V gene data show CDR1 as SEHNR and CDR2 as FQNEAQ (reference sequence). The germline V and J ends were trimmed by 5 bases and 6 bases, with 13 bases remaining between them. The length of the CDR3 is 13 residues. CDR3 DNA sequence: TGTGCCAGCAGCCTCGACAGTTTTGATGGCTACACCTTC. It specifies CASSLDSFDGYTF.

In its sample, this clone was seen once. The chain recombines TRBV5-6 with TRBJ2-1; D may be TRBD2 (6 bases). This CDR3 region has 14 residues. Germline values: CDR1 SGHDT, CDR2 YYEEEE. The V end lost 4 bases, the J end lost 9 bases, and 17 bases lay between the germline ends. CDR3: CASSPDPPSVEQFF. The CDR3 nucleotides read TGTGCCAGCAGCCCGGACCCTCCTAGCGTTGAGCAGTTCTTC.

The chain links TRBV9 to TRBJ2-7; a weak D match, TRBD2 (6 bases). V gave up 0 bases and J gave up 2 bases, with 12 bases separating them. There are 15 residues in the CDR3. CDR1 and CDR2 (germline): SGDLS, YYNGEE. CDR3: CASSVGVAEAYEQYF. The CDR3, as DNA: TGTGCCAGCAGCGTAGGAGTAGCGGAGGCCTACGAGCAGTACTTC.

This chain links TRBV14 with TRBJ2-6; 7 bases align to TRBD2. The CDR3 has 19 residues. The junction had 9 bases not matched to a gene; V was cut back by 1 base and J by 0 bases. Germline V gives CDR1 SGHDN, CDR2 FVKESK. CDR3 region: CASSQALGGGSSGANVLTF. In nucleotides, the CDR3 is TGTGCCAGCAGCCAAGCTCTGGGGGGAGGGAGCTCTGGGGCCAACGTCCTGACTTTC.

The chain joins TRBV5-4 to TRBJ2-1; D uncertain. The CDR3 totals 13 residues. V shed 4 bases and J shed 9 bases, with 14 bases lying between them. CDR1 SGHNT and CDR2 YYREEE come from the germline V gene (reference sequence). The CDR3 DNA is TGTGCCAGCAGCCTTCTGGCCATTGGTGAGCAGTTCTTC. It translates to CASSLLAIGEQFF.

The rearrangement joins TRBV6-1 to TRBJ1-5; 8 positions agree with TRBD1. The V gene end was trimmed by 7 bases and the J gene end by 4 bases; junction bases not matched to a gene: 3. The germline V gene encodes CDR1 MNHNS and CDR2 SASEGT. CDR3 length: 13 amino acids. CDR3 in amino acids: CASTTGGNQPQHF. The CDR3 DNA sequence: TGTGCCAGCACCACAGGGGGTAATCAGCCCCAGCATTTT.

This clone turned up a few times. The rearrangement links TRBV16 to TRBJ2-3, with a tentative D call TRBD2 (5 bases). Germline CDR1 is KGHSY and CDR2 is FQNENV. The germline V and J ends were trimmed by 2 bases and 8 bases, with 8 bases remaining between them. The CDR3 runs to 12 residues. The CDR3: CASSQDGVTQYF. The CDR3 nucleotides are TGTGCCAGCAGCCAAGACGGGGTTACGCAGTATTTT.

This chain uses TRBV7-2 with TRBJ2-5; tentatively, D is TRBD2 (7 bases). The CDR3 runs 14 residues. V lost 6 bases, J lost 5 bases, and 16 bases lay in between. CDR1 is SGHTA, CDR2 FQGNSA, per germline. The CDR3 loop is CASSFGGGGETQYF. Here the CDR3 DNA reads TGTGCCAGCAGTTTTGGGGGGGGCGGGGAGACCCAGTACTTC.

This clone came up a few times. The rearrangement joins TRBV28 to TRBJ1-1; D call uncertain. Trimming removed 5 bases at V and 5 bases at J, with 9 bases between. The CDR3 is 12 residues long. From germline, CDR1 is MDHEN and CDR2 SYDVKM. CDR3 amino acids: CASSDLGTEAFF. In DNA, the CDR3 is TGTGCCAGCAGTGACCTAGGAACTGAAGCTTTCTTT.

The chain recombines TRBV5-6 with TRBJ2-5, with D maybe TRBD1 (5 bases). The CDR3 runs to 13 residues. CDR1 is SGHDT and CDR2 is YYEEEE in the germline V gene. The V end lost 0 bases, the J end lost 5 bases, and 8 bases lay between the germline ends. DNA for the CDR3: TGTGCCAGCAGCTTGGCAGGGATGGAGACCCAGTACTTC. Protein sequence: CASSLAGMETQYF.

The rearrangement uses TRBV18 and TRBJ2-1, with D possibly being TRBD2 (6 bases). Trimming left V 4 bases short and J 9 bases short, with 16 bases between. The length of the CDR3 is 14 residues. Germline CDR1 is KGHSH and CDR2 is LQKENI. DNA for the CDR3: TGTGCCAGCTCACTGGACTTCCGAGCGGGTGAGCAGTTCTTC. It yields the protein CASSLDFRAGEQFF.

V is TRBV15 and J is TRBJ2-5, with 11 positions matching TRBD2. Germline V lookup: CDR1 LNHNV, CDR2 YYDKDF (reference sequence). After removal of 3 bases from V and 5 bases from J, the junction contained 2 bases not matched to a gene. This CDR3 has 14 amino acids. The CDR3 spells CATSRTSGVETQYF. The CDR3 DNA follows: TGTGCCACCAGCAGGACTAGCGGGGTTGAGACCCAGTACTTC.

This chain connects TRBV7-2 to TRBJ2-2; possibly TRBD2 for D (5 bases). The CDR3 sequence is 15 residues long. Trimming stripped 0 bases from V and 3 bases from J, with 8 bases between. CDR1 SGHTA and CDR2 FQGNSA come from the germline V gene. CDR3: CASSLARGYTGELFF. CDR3 in DNA: TGTGCCAGCAGCTTAGCCCGGGGATACACCGGGGAGCTGTTTTTT.

V usage is TRBV12-5 and J usage is TRBJ2-1; D may be TRBD1 (7 bases). Germline V lookup: CDR1 LGHNT, CDR2 FRNRAP. The V gene lost 5 bases and the J gene lost 6 bases, with 26 bases spanning the gap. There are 18 residues in the CDR3. The CDR3 is CASGKYGTVGRGSNEQFF. CDR3 coding DNA: TGTGCTAGTGGTAAATACGGGACAGTGGGACGGGGGTCCAATGAGCAGTTCTTC.

The chain couples TRBV2 to TRBJ1-3, with TRBD1 matching 7 bases. The junction had 3 bases not matched to a gene; V was cut back by 6 bases and J by 4 bases. The germline V gene encodes CDR1 SNHLY and CDR2 FYNNEI. This CDR3 is 13 amino acids long. The DNA of the CDR3 is TGTGCCAGCAGAGACAGGGCGGGAAACACCATATATTTT. Translating it yields CASRDRAGNTIYF.

This clone was picked up a small number of times. This rearrangement joins TRBV15 to TRBJ1-5; the match to TRBD1 covers 8 bases. With V trimmed by 0 bases and J by 0 bases, 10 bases remained unmatched. The CDR3 length is 19 residues. Germline CDR1 LNHNV, CDR2 YYDKDF (reference sequence). The chain's CDR3 is CATSREMGQEGYSNQPQHF. In DNA, the CDR3 is TGTGCCACCAGCAGAGAAATGGGACAGGAGGGGTATAGCAATCAGCCCCAGCATTTT.

The chain is built from TRBV29-1 and TRBJ2-7; 9 bases are shared with TRBD1. CDR3 length equals 15 residues. V lost 4 bases, J lost 5 bases, and 12 bases stayed unmatched. Looked up from germline, CDR1 is SQVTM and CDR2 is ANQGSEA. The CDR3 loop is CSVGWSGQGYHEQYF. DNA for the CDR3: TGCAGCGTTGGGTGGTCGGGACAGGGATACCACGAGCAGTACTTC.

In its sample, this clone was seen once. The V and J genes are TRBV6-6 and TRBJ2-7; the D gene is possibly TRBD2 (6 bases). CDR3 length: 14 amino acids. Trimming took 6 bases from V and 5 from J, leaving 17 bases between them. The germline V gene has CDR1 MNHNY and CDR2 SVGAGI (reference sequence). The CDR3 DNA reads TGTGCCAGCAGCCGGGCGGCGGGGTGGAACGAGCAGTACTTC. It yields the protein CASSRAAGWNEQYF.

This chain links TRBV5-1 with TRBJ2-1; 9 bases fit TRBD2. Per the germline V gene, CDR1 is SGHRS and CDR2 is YFSETQ. CDR3 length: 15 amino acids. V was clipped by 0 bases and J by 8 bases; unmatched bases: 6. DNA for the CDR3: TGCGCCAGCAGCTTGGGTAGCGGGGGCGTCGATGAGCAGTTCTTC. As protein: CASSLGSGGVDEQFF.

The chain links TRBV6-1 to TRBJ2-1; 11 nucleotides match TRBD2. Germline CDR1 and CDR2: MNHNS and SASEGT. The ends lost 8 bases at V and 3 bases at J; junction bases unmatched: 6. There are 15 residues in the CDR3. CDR3 protein: CASGGLAGGYNEQFF. CDR3 in DNA: TGTGCCAGCGGGGGTCTAGCGGGGGGCTACAATGAGCAGTTCTTC.

As DNA, the CDR3 is TGTGCCATCGGAGGGGGCACAGATACGCAGTATTTT. Translation gives CAIGGGTDTQYF. The chain combines TRBV7-6 with TRBJ2-3; possibly TRBD2 for D (6 bases). This CDR3 region has 12 residues. V dropped 10 bases and J dropped 1 base, with 9 bases sitting between them. Germline V gives CDR1 SGHVS, CDR2 FNYEAQ.

This rearrangement joins TRBV19 to TRBJ1-5, with D unresolved. V shed 3 bases and J shed 13 bases, with 10 bases lying between them. Germline V gene lookup returns CDR1 LNHDA and CDR2 SQIVND (reference sequence). The CDR3 extends over 11 amino acids. CDR3 residues: CASSMAREQHF. CDR3 DNA sequence: TGTGCCAGTAGTATGGCCCGGGAGCAGCATTTT.

The rearrangement uses TRBV10-3 and TRBJ1-2, with TRBD1 matching over 7 bases. Trimming cost V 3 bases and J 5 bases; bases outside gene matches: 9. The length of the CDR3 is 15 residues. CDR1 and CDR2 from the germline V gene are ENHRY and SYGVKD. The CDR3 loop reads CAISDLRDSLYGYTF. CDR3 DNA sequence: TGTGCCATCAGTGACCTGCGGGACAGCCTATATGGCTACACCTTC.